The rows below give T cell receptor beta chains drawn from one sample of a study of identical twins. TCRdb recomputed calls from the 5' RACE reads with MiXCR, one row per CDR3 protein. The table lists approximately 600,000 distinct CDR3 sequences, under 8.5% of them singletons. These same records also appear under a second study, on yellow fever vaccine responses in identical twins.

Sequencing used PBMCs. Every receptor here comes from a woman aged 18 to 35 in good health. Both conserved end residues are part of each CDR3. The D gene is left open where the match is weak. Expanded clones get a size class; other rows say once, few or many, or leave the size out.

CDR3 DNA: TGTGCCAGTAGTTTGCTGGACCGGGACAAGCCCCAGCATTTT
CDR3 protein: CASSLLDRDKPQHF
D gene: .
V gene: TRBV19
J gene: TRBJ1-5
clone size: .

CDR3 DNA: TGTGCCAGCAGAGACAACCGATATGGCTACACCTTC
CDR3 protein: CASRDNRYGYTF
D gene: .
V gene: TRBV12-3/TRBV12-4
J gene: TRBJ1-2
clone size: many

CDR3 DNA: TGTGCCAGCAGCCGCGATCTTCAGAAGAACACTGAAGCTTTCTTT
CDR3 protein: CASSRDLQKNTEAFF
D gene: .
V gene: TRBV27
J gene: TRBJ1-1
clone size: few

CDR3 DNA: TGCGCCAGCAGCCAAGACTCCGGGACTAGCGGAATTCTAGCCAAAAACATTCAGTACTTC
CDR3 protein: CASSQDSGTSGILAKNIQYF
D gene: TRBD2
V gene: TRBV4-1
J gene: TRBJ2-4
clone size: .

CDR3 DNA: TGTGCCAGCAGCCAATCGGGGGGACGAACTGAAGCTTTCTTT
CDR3 protein: CASSQSGGRTEAFF
D gene: .
V gene: TRBV3-1
J gene: TRBJ1-1
clone size: many

CDR3 DNA: TGCAGTGCAACCCCCCAATTAGGGGTGGCGGGCGAGCAGTACTTC
CDR3 protein: CSATPQLGVAGEQYF
D gene: .
V gene: TRBV20-1
J gene: TRBJ2-7
clone size: few

CDR3 DNA: TGTGCCAGCCGGCGACCGGGGGCAGATACGCAGTATTTT
CDR3 protein: CASRRPGADTQYF
D gene: .
V gene: TRBV12-3/TRBV12-4
J gene: TRBJ2-3
clone size: many

CDR3 DNA: TGCGCCAGCAGCCAAGATGGGAGACGGTCTAATGAAAAACTGTTTTTT
CDR3 protein: CASSQDGRRSNEKLFF
D gene: .
V gene: TRBV4-1
J gene: TRBJ1-4
clone size: .

CDR3 DNA: TGTGCCAGCAGCTTAGCGCTTGGGAGAAGCTCCTACAATGAGCAGTTCTTC
CDR3 protein: CASSLALGRSSYNEQFF
D gene: .
V gene: TRBV7-9
J gene: TRBJ2-1
clone size: few

CDR3 DNA: TGTGCTAGTGGTTTCGGGACTAGCTACAATGAGCAGTTCTTC
CDR3 protein: CASGFGTSYNEQFF
D gene: TRBD2
V gene: TRBV12-5
J gene: TRBJ2-1
clone size: few

CDR3 DNA: TGTGCCAGCAGTTTACTAGCGGCGCGCTCCTACGAGCAGTACTTC
CDR3 protein: CASSLLAARSYEQYF
D gene: TRBD2
V gene: TRBV2
J gene: TRBJ2-7
clone size: .

CDR3 DNA: TGTGCCAGCAGTTCCGCACAGGGGGCGAACACCGGGGAGCTGTTTTTT
CDR3 protein: CASSSAQGANTGELFF
D gene: TRBD1
V gene: TRBV12-3/TRBV12-4
J gene: TRBJ2-2
clone size: many

CDR3 DNA: TGTGCCGGGAGCGGGGGCCCTCCCACAGATACGCAGTATTTT
CDR3 protein: CAGSGGPPTDTQYF
D gene: TRBD2
V gene: TRBV28
J gene: TRBJ2-3
clone size: many

CDR3 DNA: TGCAGCGTACAGGGGACCTACTCTGGAAACACCATATATTTT
CDR3 protein: CSVQGTYSGNTIYF
D gene: TRBD1
V gene: TRBV29-1
J gene: TRBJ1-3
clone size: many

CDR3 DNA: TGCGCCAGCAGCCAAGGGTGGACATCCACTGAAGCTTTCTTT
CDR3 protein: CASSQGWTSTEAFF
D gene: .
V gene: TRBV4-1
J gene: TRBJ1-1
clone size: .

CDR3 DNA: TGTGCCAGCAGTTTATGGGCGACAGGGGCGTCCTATAATTCACCCCTCCACTTT
CDR3 protein: CASSLWATGASYNSPLHF
D gene: TRBD1
V gene: TRBV28
J gene: TRBJ1-6
clone size: few